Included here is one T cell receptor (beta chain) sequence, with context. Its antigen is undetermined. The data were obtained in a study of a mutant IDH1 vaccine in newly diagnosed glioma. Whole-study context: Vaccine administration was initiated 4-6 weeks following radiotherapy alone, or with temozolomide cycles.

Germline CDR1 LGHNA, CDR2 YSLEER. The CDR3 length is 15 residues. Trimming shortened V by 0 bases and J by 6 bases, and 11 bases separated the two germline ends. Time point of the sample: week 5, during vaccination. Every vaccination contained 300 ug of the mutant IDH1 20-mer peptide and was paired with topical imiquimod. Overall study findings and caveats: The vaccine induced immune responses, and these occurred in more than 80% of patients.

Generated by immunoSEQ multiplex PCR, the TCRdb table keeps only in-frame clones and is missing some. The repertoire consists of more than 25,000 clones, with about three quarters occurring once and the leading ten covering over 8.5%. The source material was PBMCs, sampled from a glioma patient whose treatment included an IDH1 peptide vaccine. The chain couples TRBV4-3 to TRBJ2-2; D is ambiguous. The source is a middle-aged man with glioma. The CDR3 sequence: CASSQDSGWAGELFF. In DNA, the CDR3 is TGCGCCAGCAGCCAAGATAGTGGATGGGCCGGGGAGCTGTTTTTT.